This entry features one T cell receptor (beta chain) sequence. The data were obtained in a study of blood T cell repertoires in COVID-19. The CDR3 has 18 residues. Looked up from germline, CDR1 is LNHDA and CDR2 is SQIVND (reference sequence). After removal of 0 bases from V and 2 bases from J, the junction contained 10 bases not matched to a gene. In the original processing: It was from reference gene primer amplification that nucleated cell counts were estimated. TCRdb keeps only in-frame clones here, not all; method: immunoSEQ multiplex PCR. The V and J calls and the clone size are those of that table, but D and trimming were determined from the DNA. The repertoire includes about 120,000 clones, 90% of them detected once, and approximately 3.9% sits in the top ten.

The chain carries TRBV19 and TRBJ2-1; 7 bases match TRBD1. The source is a woman aged 60 to 75 with COVID-19, enrolled during active disease. Sequenced sample: peripheral blood. The chain's CDR3 is CASSIDVGETGPYNEQFF. CDR3 bases: TGTGCCAGTAGTATAGATGTAGGGGAGACAGGGCCCTACAATGAGCAGTTCTTC.